This T cell receptor beta chain was obtained from a study of shared clonotypes between healthy human individuals. Regarding the study as a whole: Larger estimated richness was generally seen in naive subsets than in memory subsets. An effect of sequencing depth on clonotype sharing among donors was expected.

This was a deep-level run. TCRdb keeps only in-frame clones here, not all; method: immunoSEQ multiplex PCR. The table lists about 1,900,000 clones, over 85% of them singletons. The CDR3 extends over 11 amino acids. Germline V gene sequence: CDR1 SQVTM, CDR2 ANQGSEA. Between the trimmed V and J ends, which lost 4 bases and 4 bases, there was a span of 7 bases. Terminally differentiated effector memory CD45RA+ cells were left out of the naive CD8 fraction, which was CD45RO-negative and positively selected for CCR7. As to this clone: Its antigen is unknown.

This TCR was recovered from a man between 18 and 35 years old in good health. Specimen: naive CD8+ T cells sorted from blood. The genes are TRBV29-1 and TRBJ1-1; D unresolved. CDR3 in amino acids: CSVVTGTEAFF. The DNA of the CDR3 is TGCAGCGTTGTGACTGGCACTGAAGCTTTCTTT. The complete variable domain, with remaining parts taken from reference TRBV29-1 and TRBJ1-1, reads SAVISQKPSRDICQRGTSLTIQCQVDSQVTMMFWYRQQPGQSLTLIATANQGSEATYESGFVIDKFPISRPNLTFSTLTVSNMSPEDSSIYLCSVVTGTEAFFGQGTRLTVV.